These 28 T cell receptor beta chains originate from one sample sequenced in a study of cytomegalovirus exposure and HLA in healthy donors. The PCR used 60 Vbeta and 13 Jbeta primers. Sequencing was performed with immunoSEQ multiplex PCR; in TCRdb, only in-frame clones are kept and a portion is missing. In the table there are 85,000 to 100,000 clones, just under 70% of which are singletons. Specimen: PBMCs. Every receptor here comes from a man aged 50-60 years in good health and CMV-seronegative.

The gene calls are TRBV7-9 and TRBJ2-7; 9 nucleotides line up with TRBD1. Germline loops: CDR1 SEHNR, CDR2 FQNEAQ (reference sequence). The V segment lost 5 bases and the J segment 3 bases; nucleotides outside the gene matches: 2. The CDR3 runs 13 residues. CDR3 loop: CASSRDRVYEQYF. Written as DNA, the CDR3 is TGTGCCAGCAGCCGGGACAGGGTCTACGAGCAGTACTTC.

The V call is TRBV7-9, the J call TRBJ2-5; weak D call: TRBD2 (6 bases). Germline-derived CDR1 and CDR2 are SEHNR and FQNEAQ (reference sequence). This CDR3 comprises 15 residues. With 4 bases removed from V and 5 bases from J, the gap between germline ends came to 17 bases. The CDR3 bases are TGTGCCAGCAGCTCAAGGGACTTGTCGGGGGAGACCCAGTACTTC. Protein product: CASSSRDLSGETQYF.

CDR3 amino acids: CASSLLNSPLHF. In DNA form, the CDR3 reads TGTGCCAGCAGCCTACTGAATTCACCCCTCCACTTT. This rearrangement joins TRBV9 to TRBJ1-6; D not resolved. Germline assignment: CDR1 SGDLS and CDR2 YYNGEE. CDR3 size: 12 residues. V was cut by 4 bases and J by 7 bases, with 6 bases left in between.

CDR3 sequence: CASSQEGGQPQHF. The CDR3 DNA sequence: TGCGCCAGCAGCCAAGAGGGGGGTCAGCCCCAGCATTTT. The chain recombines TRBV4-3 with TRBJ1-5, with a possible D match to TRBD1 (5 bases). The CDR3 length is 13 residues. V lost 0 bases to trimming and J lost 6 bases, with 6 bases between them. From germline, CDR1 is LGHNA and CDR2 YSLEER.

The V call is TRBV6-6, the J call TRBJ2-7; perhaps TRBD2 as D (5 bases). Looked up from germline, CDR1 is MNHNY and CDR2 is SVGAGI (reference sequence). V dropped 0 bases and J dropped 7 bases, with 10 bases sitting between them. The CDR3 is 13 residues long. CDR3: CASSYSRAGEQYV. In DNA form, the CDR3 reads TGTGCCAGCAGTTACTCGAGGGCTGGGGAGCAGTACGTC.

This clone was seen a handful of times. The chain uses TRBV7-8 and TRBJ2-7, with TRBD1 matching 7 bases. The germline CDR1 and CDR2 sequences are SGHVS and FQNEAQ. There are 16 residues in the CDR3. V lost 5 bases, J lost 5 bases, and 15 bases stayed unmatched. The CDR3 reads CASSPTPRQGLDEQYF. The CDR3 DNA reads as TGTGCCAGCAGCCCCACCCCTCGACAGGGTCTCGACGAGCAGTACTTC.

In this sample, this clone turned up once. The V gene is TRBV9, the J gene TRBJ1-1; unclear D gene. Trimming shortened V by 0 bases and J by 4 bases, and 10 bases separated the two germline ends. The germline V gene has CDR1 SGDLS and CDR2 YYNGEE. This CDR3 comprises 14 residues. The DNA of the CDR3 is TGTGCCAGCAGCGTAGAACTCCGGGGCACTGAAGCTTTCTTT. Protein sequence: CASSVELRGTEAFF.

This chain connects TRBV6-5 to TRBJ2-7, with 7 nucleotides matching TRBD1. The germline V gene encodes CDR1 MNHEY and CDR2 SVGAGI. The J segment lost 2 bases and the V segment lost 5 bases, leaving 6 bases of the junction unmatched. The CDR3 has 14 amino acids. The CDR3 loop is CASSTYRGAYEQYF. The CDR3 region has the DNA TGTGCCAGCAGTACCTACAGGGGAGCCTACGAGCAGTACTTC.

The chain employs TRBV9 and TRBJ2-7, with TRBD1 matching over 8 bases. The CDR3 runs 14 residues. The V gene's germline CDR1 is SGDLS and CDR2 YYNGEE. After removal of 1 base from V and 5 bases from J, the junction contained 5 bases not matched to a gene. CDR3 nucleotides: TGTGCCAGCAGCGTAACGGACAGGGCCCACGAGCAGTACGTC. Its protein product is CASSVTDRAHEQYV.

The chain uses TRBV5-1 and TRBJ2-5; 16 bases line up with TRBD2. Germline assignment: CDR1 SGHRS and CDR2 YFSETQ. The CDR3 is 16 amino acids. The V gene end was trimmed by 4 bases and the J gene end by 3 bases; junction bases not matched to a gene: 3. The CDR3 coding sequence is TGCGCCAGCAGCCGGGGGACTAGCGGGGGGGAAGAGACCCAGTACTTC. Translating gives CASSRGTSGGEETQYF. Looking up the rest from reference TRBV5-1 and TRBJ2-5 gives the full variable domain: KAGVTQTPRYLIKTRGQQVTLSCSPISGHRSVSWYQQTPGQGLQFLFEYFSETQRNKGNFPGRFSGRQFSNSRSEMNVSTLELGDSALYLCASSRGTSGGEETQYFGPGTRLLVL.

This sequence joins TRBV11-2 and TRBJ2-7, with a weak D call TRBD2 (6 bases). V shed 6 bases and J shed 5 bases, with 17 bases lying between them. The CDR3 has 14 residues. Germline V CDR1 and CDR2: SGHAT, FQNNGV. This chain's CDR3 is CASSAGRDSDEQYV. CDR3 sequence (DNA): TGTGCCAGCAGTGCAGGTAGGGACTCGGACGAGCAGTACGTC.

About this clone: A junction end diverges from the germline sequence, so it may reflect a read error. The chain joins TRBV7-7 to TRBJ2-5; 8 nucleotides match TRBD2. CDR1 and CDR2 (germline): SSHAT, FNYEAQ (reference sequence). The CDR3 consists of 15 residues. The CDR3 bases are TGTGCTAGCAGCTATGCGGGGGGACGGAGGGAGACCCAGTACTTC. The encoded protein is CASSYAGGRRETQYF. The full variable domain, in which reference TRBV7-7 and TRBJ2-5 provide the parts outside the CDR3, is GAGVSQSPRYKVTKRGQDVTLRCDPISSHATLYWYQQALGQGPEFLTYFNYEAQPDKSGLPSDRFSAERPEGSISTLTIQRTEQRDSAMYRCASSYAGGRRETQYFGPGTRLLVL.

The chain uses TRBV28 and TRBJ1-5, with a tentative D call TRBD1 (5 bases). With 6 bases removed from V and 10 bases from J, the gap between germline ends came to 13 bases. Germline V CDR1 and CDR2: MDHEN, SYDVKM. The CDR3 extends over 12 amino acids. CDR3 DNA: TGTGCCAGCAGGACAGCCATGGGTCCCCAGCATTTT. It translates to CASRTAMGPQHF.

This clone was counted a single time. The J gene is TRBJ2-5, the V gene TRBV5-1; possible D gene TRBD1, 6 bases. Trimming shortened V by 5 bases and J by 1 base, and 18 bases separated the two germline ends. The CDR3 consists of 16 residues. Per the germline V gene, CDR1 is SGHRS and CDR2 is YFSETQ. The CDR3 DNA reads TGCGCCAGCAGTCGGATGGGGGCGCCACTCCAAGAGACCCAGTACTTC. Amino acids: CASSRMGAPLQETQYF.

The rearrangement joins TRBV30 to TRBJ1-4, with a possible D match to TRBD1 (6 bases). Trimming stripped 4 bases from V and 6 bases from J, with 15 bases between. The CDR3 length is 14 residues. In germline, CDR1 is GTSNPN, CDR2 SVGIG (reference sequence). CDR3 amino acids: CAWTQTGADEKLFF. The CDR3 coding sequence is TGTGCCTGGACCCAGACAGGAGCGGATGAAAAACTGTTTTTT.

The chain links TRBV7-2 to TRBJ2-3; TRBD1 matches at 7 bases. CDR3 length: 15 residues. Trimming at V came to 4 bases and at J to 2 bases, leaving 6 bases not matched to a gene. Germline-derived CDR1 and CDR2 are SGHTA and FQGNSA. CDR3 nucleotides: TGTGCCAGCAGCTCTACCGGGACAGCCACAGATACGCAGTATTTT. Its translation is CASSSTGTATDTQYF.

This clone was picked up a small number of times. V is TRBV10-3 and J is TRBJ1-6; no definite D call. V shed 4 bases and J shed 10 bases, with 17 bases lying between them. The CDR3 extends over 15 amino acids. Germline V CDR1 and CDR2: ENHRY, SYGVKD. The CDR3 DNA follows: TGTGCCATCAGTGTGGGGAGTTACCTACAGTCACCCCTCCACTTT. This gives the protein CAISVGSYLQSPLHF.

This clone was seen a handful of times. CDR3 DNA sequence: TGTGCCAGCAGTTTTTTGGACAGGCCCTACGAGCAGTACTTC. It specifies CASSFLDRPYEQYF. J is TRBJ2-7 and V is TRBV11-2; 7 bases fit TRBD1. The CDR3 loop spans 14 amino acids. Germline V gene lookup returns CDR1 SGHAT and CDR2 FQNNGV. The V gene end was trimmed by 6 bases and the J gene end by 2 bases; junction bases not matched to a gene: 7.

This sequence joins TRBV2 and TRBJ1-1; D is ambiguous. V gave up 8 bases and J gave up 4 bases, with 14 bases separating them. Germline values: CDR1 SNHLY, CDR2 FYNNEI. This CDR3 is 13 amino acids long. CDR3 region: CASRHGAGTEAFF. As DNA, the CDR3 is TGTGCCAGCCGGCACGGAGCGGGCACTGAAGCTTTCTTT.

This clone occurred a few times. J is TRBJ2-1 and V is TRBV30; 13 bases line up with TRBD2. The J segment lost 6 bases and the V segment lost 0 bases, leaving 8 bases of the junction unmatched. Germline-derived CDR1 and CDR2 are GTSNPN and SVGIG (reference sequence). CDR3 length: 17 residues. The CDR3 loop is CAWSVRWGTSGTNEQFF. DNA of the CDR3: TGTGCCTGGAGTGTACGATGGGGGACTAGCGGGACCAATGAGCAGTTCTTC.

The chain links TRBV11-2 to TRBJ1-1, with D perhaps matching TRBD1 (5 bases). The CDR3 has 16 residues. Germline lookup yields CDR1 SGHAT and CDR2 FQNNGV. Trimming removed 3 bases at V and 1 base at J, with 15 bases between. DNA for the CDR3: TGTGCCAGCAGCTTGTCGAAGGGAGGGGCGAACACTGAAGCTTTCTTT. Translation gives CASSLSKGGANTEAFF.

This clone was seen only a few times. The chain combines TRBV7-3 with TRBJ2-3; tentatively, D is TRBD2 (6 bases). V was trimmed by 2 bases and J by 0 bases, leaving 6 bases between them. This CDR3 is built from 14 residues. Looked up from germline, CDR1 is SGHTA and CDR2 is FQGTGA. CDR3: CASSLAGSTDTQYF. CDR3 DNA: TGTGCCAGCAGCTTAGCGGGAAGCACAGATACGCAGTATTTT.

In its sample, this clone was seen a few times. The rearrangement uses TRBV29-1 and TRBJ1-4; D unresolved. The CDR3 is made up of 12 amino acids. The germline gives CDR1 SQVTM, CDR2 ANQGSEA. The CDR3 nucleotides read TGCAGTGCGGGTTGGACTAATGAAAAACTGTTTTTT. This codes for CSAGWTNEKLFF.

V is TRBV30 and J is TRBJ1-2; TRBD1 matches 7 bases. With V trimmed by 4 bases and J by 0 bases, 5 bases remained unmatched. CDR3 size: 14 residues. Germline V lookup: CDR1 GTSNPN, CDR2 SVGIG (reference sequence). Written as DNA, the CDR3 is TGTGCCTGGAATCACAGGGGAACTAACTATGGCTACACCTTC. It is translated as CAWNHRGTNYGYTF.

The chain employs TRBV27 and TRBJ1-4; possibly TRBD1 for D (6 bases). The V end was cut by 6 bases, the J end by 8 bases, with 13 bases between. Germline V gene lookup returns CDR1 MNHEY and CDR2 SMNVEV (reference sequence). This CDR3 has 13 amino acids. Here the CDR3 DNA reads TGTGCCAGCAGCCGGGGGGGCAGCGAAAAACTGTTTTTT. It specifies CASSRGGSEKLFF.

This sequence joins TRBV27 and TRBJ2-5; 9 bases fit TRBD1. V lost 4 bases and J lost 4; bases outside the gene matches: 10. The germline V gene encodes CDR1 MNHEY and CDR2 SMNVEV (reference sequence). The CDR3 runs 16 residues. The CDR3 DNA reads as TGTGCCAGCAGTTCTCCCCGGACAGGGGTTCCAGAGACCCAGTACTTC. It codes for CASSSPRTGVPETQYF.

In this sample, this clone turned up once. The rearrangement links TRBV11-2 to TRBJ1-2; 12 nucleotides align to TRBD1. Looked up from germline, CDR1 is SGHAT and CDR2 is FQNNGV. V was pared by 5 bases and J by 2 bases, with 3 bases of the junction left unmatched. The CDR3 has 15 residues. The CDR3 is CASSQGQGANYGYTF. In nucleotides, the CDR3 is TGTGCCAGCAGCCAGGGACAGGGGGCAAACTATGGCTACACCTTC. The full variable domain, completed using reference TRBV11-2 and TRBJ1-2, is EAGVAQSPRYKIIEKRQSVAFWCNPISGHATLYWYQQILGQGPKLLIQFQNNGVVDDSQLPKDRFSAERLKGVDSTLKIQPAKLEDSAVYLCASSQGQGANYGYTFGSGTRLTVV.

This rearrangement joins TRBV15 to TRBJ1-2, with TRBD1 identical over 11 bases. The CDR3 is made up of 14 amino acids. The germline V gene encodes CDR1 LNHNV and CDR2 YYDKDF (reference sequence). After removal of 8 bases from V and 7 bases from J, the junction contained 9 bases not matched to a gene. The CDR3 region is CATSLRTGGGGYTF. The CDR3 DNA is TGTGCCACCTCACTTCGGACAGGGGGCGGTGGCTACACCTTC.